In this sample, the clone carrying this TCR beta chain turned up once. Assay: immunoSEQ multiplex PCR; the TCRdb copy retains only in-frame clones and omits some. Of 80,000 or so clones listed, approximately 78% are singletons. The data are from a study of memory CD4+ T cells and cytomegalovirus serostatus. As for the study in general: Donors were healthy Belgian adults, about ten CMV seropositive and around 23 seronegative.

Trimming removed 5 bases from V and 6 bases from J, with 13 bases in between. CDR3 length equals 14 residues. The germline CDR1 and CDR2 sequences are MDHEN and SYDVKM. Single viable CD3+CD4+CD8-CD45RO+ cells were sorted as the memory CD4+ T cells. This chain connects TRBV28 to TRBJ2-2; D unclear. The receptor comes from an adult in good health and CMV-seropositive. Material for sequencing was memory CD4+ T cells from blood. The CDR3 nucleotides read TGTGCCAGCAGTCCCTTTATTTTCCCCGGGGAGCTGTTTTTT. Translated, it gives CASSPFIFPGELFF.